The 26 T cell receptor beta chains below all came from one sample that was sequenced in a study of shared clonotypes between healthy human individuals. Sequenced by immunoSEQ multiplex PCR; TCRdb stores in-frame clones only, minus some. Here the sample spans some 500,000 clones, 60% to 80% being singletons. The sequencing sample was made of PBMCs. These receptors were obtained from a woman aged 35 to 49 in good health. Some clones in this sample may be carry-over from other donors' samples.

Comments on this clone: This may be a read error: a much more frequent sequence differs by one nucleotide. This sequence joins TRBV2 and TRBJ2-1; 11 bases are shared with TRBD2. V lost 4 bases and J lost 4; bases outside the gene matches: 0. CDR3 length: 14 amino acids. CDR1 and CDR2 from the germline V gene are SNHLY and FYNNEI. CDR3 amino acids: CASSVAGGYNEQFF. The CDR3 coding sequence is TGTGCCAGCAGTGTAGCGGGAGGGTACAATGAGCAGTTCTTC.

A word on this clone: A far larger clone differs by one base, so this is likely a read error. This chain links TRBV15 with TRBJ2-5, with D perhaps matching TRBD2 (6 bases). The CDR3 runs to 13 residues. Germline V gene data show CDR1 as LNHNV and CDR2 as YYDKDF (reference sequence). CDR3 amino acids: CATARRVQETQHF. CDR3 in DNA: TGTGCCACCGCCCGGAGGGTGCAAGAGACCCAGCACTTC. The variable domain in full, with the rest retrieved from reference TRBV15 and TRBJ2-5, is DAMVIQNPRYQVTQFGKPVTLSCSQTLNHNVMYWYQQKSSQAPKLLFHYYDKDFNNEADTPDNFQSRRPNTSFCFLDIRSPGLGDTAMYLCATARRVQETQHFGPGTRLLVL.

There are a few counts of this clone. The chain links TRBV5-6 to TRBJ2-3; 8 bases fit TRBD2. The V and J ends lost 0 bases and 4 bases, in that order; junction bases with no gene match: 7. The germline V gene has CDR1 SGHDT and CDR2 YYEEEE. The CDR3 contains 16 residues. DNA of the CDR3: TGTGCCAGCAGCTTGGAAATGGCGGGAGGCCCAGATACGCAGTATTTT. It codes for CASSLEMAGGPDTQYF. Drawing the rest from reference TRBV5-6 and TRBJ2-3, the complete variable domain is DAGVTQSPTHLIKTRGQQVTLRCSPKSGHDTVSWYQQALGQGPQFIFQYYEEEERQRGNFPDRFSGHQFPNYSSELNVNALLLGDSALYLCASSLEMAGGPDTQYFGPGTRLTVL.

This clone occurred once. V is TRBV7-8 and J is TRBJ1-5; D not resolved. V was clipped by 1 base and J by 3 bases, with 10 bases between them. CDR1 SGHVS and CDR2 FQNEAQ come from the germline V gene. This CDR3 comprises 15 residues. CDR3 coding DNA: TGTGCCAGCAGCTTAGAGGCAGTCCTCAATCAGCCCCAGCATTTT. It yields the protein CASSLEAVLNQPQHF.

The chain links TRBV15 to TRBJ2-3; D is unclear. This CDR3 is 12 amino acids long. The germline V gene encodes CDR1 LNHNV and CDR2 YYDKDF (reference sequence). V lost 0 bases to trimming and J lost 7 bases, with 5 bases between them. Here the CDR3 DNA reads TGTGCCACCAGCAGAGATAGAAATACGCAGTATTTT. This sequence encodes CATSRDRNTQYF.

This rearrangement joins TRBV5-6 to TRBJ2-7; D is perhaps TRBD1 (5 bases). Between the trimmed V and J ends, which lost 4 bases and 2 bases, there was a span of 13 bases. In germline, CDR1 is SGHDT, CDR2 YYEEEE. The CDR3 covers 14 residues. The CDR3 protein is CASSPLTGAYEQYF. The CDR3, as DNA: TGTGCCAGCAGCCCTTTAACAGGAGCCTACGAGCAGTACTTC.

The chain uses TRBV30 and TRBJ1-1; TRBD1 matches at 10 bases. Germline values: CDR1 GTSNPN, CDR2 SVGIG (reference sequence). The CDR3 loop spans 12 amino acids. V dropped 8 bases and J dropped 3; count of bases not matched to a gene: 3. The CDR3 sequence: CARDRGDTEAFF. The CDR3 DNA follows: TGTGCCCGGGACAGGGGTGACACTGAAGCTTTCTTT.

Comments on this clone: This same CDR3 is encoded by further DNA sequences in the sample. This sequence joins TRBV28 and TRBJ2-2; D is ambiguous. The germline CDR1 and CDR2 sequences are MDHEN and SYDVKM. The ends were cut back, 6 bases at V and 1 base at J, with 3 bases in the middle. The CDR3 totals 12 residues. The CDR3 here is CASSLNTGELFF. The CDR3 bases are TGTGCCAGCAGCCTGAACACCGGGGAGCTGTTTTTT.

As to this clone: The same CDR3 arises from other DNA sequences in this sample as well. The chain combines TRBV30 with TRBJ1-1; D uncertain. CDR1 is GTSNPN and CDR2 is SVGIG in the germline V gene (reference sequence). V was shortened by 3 bases and J by 5 bases, with 4 bases between the two germline ends. CDR3 length equals 10 residues. This CDR3 is CAWRETEAFF. The CDR3 coding sequence is TGTGCCTGGAGGGAGACTGAAGCTTTCTTT.

This chain connects TRBV7-2 to TRBJ2-7, with a weak D call TRBD1 (5 bases). Germline lookup yields CDR1 SGHTA and CDR2 FQGNSA. Trimming shortened V by 5 bases and J by 3 bases, and 11 bases separated the two germline ends. This CDR3 has 13 amino acids. The CDR3 reads CASSASGYYEQYF. In DNA, the CDR3 is TGTGCCAGCAGCGCCTCAGGGTACTACGAGCAGTACTTC.

This clone has ten or more counts. The V and J genes are TRBV6-1 and TRBJ2-7; 7 nucleotides match TRBD2. Unmatched junction bases numbered 12, after V lost 4 bases and J lost 3 bases. The germline V gene has CDR1 MNHNS and CDR2 SASEGT. The CDR3 totals 16 residues. This CDR3 reads CASSARWGREGYEQYF. The CDR3 DNA is TGTGCCAGCAGTGCTCGATGGGGCAGGGAGGGCTACGAGCAGTACTTC.

The DNA for the CDR3 is TGTGCCAGCAGTGAAGCTCTCGAGCAGTACTTC. The encoded protein is CASSEALEQYF. V is TRBV2 and J is TRBJ2-7; D is ambiguous. The V end was cut by 0 bases, the J end by 6 bases, with 3 bases between. Germline V CDR1 and CDR2: SNHLY, FYNNEI. The CDR3 has 11 residues. The variable domain in full, with the rest retrieved from reference TRBV2 and TRBJ2-7, is EPEVTQTPSHQVTQMGQEVILRCVPISNHLYFYWYRQILGQKVEFLVSFYNNEISEKSEIFDDQFSVERPDGSNFTLKIRSTKLEDSAMYFCASSEALEQYFGPGTRLTVT.

About this clone itself: It is likely a read error: a sequence one base away is far more abundant. The chain has TRBV30 and TRBJ2-1; 11 bases match TRBD2. The germline V gene has CDR1 GTSNPN and CDR2 SVGIG (reference sequence). CDR3 length: 17 residues. After removal of 4 bases from V and 5 bases from J, the junction contained 13 bases not matched to a gene. CDR3 in DNA: TGTGCCTGGAATGTTTCCCCGGGGGGACTAGCGGACAATGAGCAGTTCTTC. Protein: CAWNVSPGGLADNEQFF.

This clone was picked up many times. The sample contains more than one DNA sequence encoding this CDR3. This chain uses TRBV6-5 with TRBJ1-1; D is possibly TRBD1 (6 bases). CDR1 is MNHEY, CDR2 SVGAGI, per germline. The length of the CDR3 is 15 residues. The V and J ends lost 2 bases and 11 bases respectively, with 21 bases between them. CDR3 protein: CASSYQIQGTLNAFF. CDR3 in DNA: TGTGCCAGCAGTTACCAGATTCAGGGGACGCTAAACGCTTTCTTT.

As concerns this clone: Possible read error: a much larger clone is one base away. Here the CDR3 omits its conserved ending phenylalanine or tryptophan, so a read error is the likely source. The V and J genes are TRBV30 and TRBJ2-7; 11 nucleotides agree with TRBD2. Germline V gene sequence: CDR1 GTSNPN, CDR2 SVGIG (reference sequence). The CDR3 has 13 residues. The J segment lost 6 bases and the V segment lost 4 bases, leaving 5 bases of the junction unmatched. CDR3 in DNA: TGTGCCTGGATGCCTCTAGCGGGAGGCGAGCAGTACCTC. Translating it yields CAWMPLAGGEQYL.

The chain combines TRBV7-3 with TRBJ2-2; D may correspond to TRBD1 or TRBD2 (5 bases each). V dropped 5 bases and J dropped 2 bases, with 15 bases sitting between them. Germline CDR1 SGHTA, CDR2 FQGTGA. CDR3 length equals 16 residues. CDR3 bases: TGTGCCAGCAGCAGCCGGGACGGATCAAACACCGGGGAGCTGTTTTTT. Its translation: CASSSRDGSNTGELFF.

The V call is TRBV4-2, the J call TRBJ1-2; unclear D gene. The germline CDR1 and CDR2 sequences are LGHNA and YNFKEQ. V lost 0 bases and J 3 bases, leaving 8 bases between the germline ends. The CDR3 consists of 14 residues. The CDR3: CASSQEFRDYGYTF. The CDR3 bases are TGTGCCAGCAGCCAAGAATTCCGGGACTATGGCTACACCTTC.

The genes are TRBV7-9 and TRBJ2-7; D not resolved. Germline loops: CDR1 SEHNR, CDR2 FQNEAQ (reference sequence). The CDR3 has 11 residues. The V gene lost 5 bases and the J gene lost 3 bases, with 5 bases spanning the gap. The DNA of the CDR3 is TGTGCCAGCAGCCCGATCTACGAGCAGTACTTC. Translation gives CASSPIYEQYF. The full variable domain, with the rest looked up from reference TRBV7-9 and TRBJ2-7, is DTGVSQNPRHKITKRGQNVTFRCDPISEHNRLYWYRQTLGQGPEFLTYFQNEAQLEKSRLLSDRFSAERPKGSFSTLEIQRTEQGDSAMYLCASSPIYEQYFGPGTRLTVT.

This clone was seen a single time. V usage is TRBV11-2 and J usage is TRBJ2-7; perhaps TRBD1 as D (6 bases). V lost 6 bases and J lost 9, with 27 bases in between. This CDR3 has 16 residues. CDR1 and CDR2 (germline): SGHAT, FQNNGV. The CDR3 loop reads CASRMLLGQDWHGQYF. CDR3 DNA sequence: TGTGCCAGCAGAATGCTCTTGGGACAAGATTGGCATGGGCAGTACTTC.

The chain joins TRBV5-1 to TRBJ2-5; tentative D call: TRBD2 (6 bases). The CDR3 has 13 amino acids. CDR1 SGHRS and CDR2 YFSETQ come from the germline V gene. V lost 0 bases and J lost 5, with 8 bases in between. CDR3 amino acids: CASSLASAETQYF. The CDR3 coding sequence is TGCGCCAGCAGCTTGGCTAGCGCTGAGACCCAGTACTTC.

The V gene is TRBV5-1, the J gene TRBJ1-4; 7 bases map to TRBD1. This CDR3 is 17 amino acids long. The V and J ends lost 0 bases and 5 bases, in that order; junction bases with no gene match: 10. Germline CDR1 and CDR2: SGHRS and YFSETQ. The CDR3 loop is CASSLGVRQGLNEKLFF. DNA for the CDR3: TGCGCCAGCAGCTTGGGAGTCCGACAGGGCCTGAATGAAAAACTGTTTTTT.

This rearrangement joins TRBV30 to TRBJ2-3; D not resolved. With 2 bases removed from V and 4 bases from J, the gap between germline ends came to 16 bases. Germline loops: CDR1 GTSNPN, CDR2 SVGIG (reference sequence). This CDR3 has 15 residues. CDR3 in DNA: TGTGCCTGGAGTTCCGGACCCGTCCCCCCAGATACGCAGTATTTT. Its protein product is CAWSSGPVPPDTQYF.

To note about this clone: This sequence is one base from a far larger clone and is likely a read error. The CDR3 bases are TGTACCAGCAGCTTGGGACTAGCGGGAGGATCGACCGGGGAGCTGTTTTTT. As protein: CTSSLGLAGGSTGELFF. The chain combines TRBV7-2 with TRBJ2-2; TRBD2 agrees at 15 bases. The germline CDR1 and CDR2 sequences are SGHTA and FQGNSA. V dropped 3 bases and J dropped 5; count of bases not matched to a gene: 4. The CDR3 has 17 residues. The full variable domain, its missing parts supplied by reference TRBV7-2 and TRBJ2-2, is GAGVSQSPSNKVTEKGKDVELRCDPISGHTALYWYRQSLGQGLEFLIYFQGNSAPDKSGLPSDRFSAERTGGSVSTLTIQRTQQEDSAVYLCTSSLGLAGGSTGELFFGEGSRLTVL.

The chain employs TRBV28 and TRBJ2-2; D is unclear. CDR1 and CDR2 (germline): MDHEN, SYDVKM. Trimming stripped 6 bases from V and 4 bases from J, with 9 bases between. The CDR3 spans 13 residues. Here the CDR3 reads CASSYPSTGELFF. The DNA for the CDR3 is TGTGCCAGCAGCTACCCCAGCACCGGGGAGCTGTTTTTT.

The V gene is TRBV29-1, the J gene TRBJ2-5; 11 bases agree with TRBD2. The CDR3 spans 14 residues. The germline V gene has CDR1 SQVTM and CDR2 ANQGSEA. The J segment lost 5 bases and the V segment lost 7 bases, leaving 9 bases of the junction unmatched. CDR3: CSGLAGGFHETQYF. The CDR3 nucleotides read TGCAGCGGCTTAGCGGGAGGGTTCCATGAGACCCAGTACTTC.

The V gene is TRBV18, the J gene TRBJ1-4; D gene unclear. The CDR3 extends over 14 amino acids. The ends were cut back, 2 bases at V and 8 bases at J, with 12 bases in the middle. CDR1 KGHSH and CDR2 LQKENI come from the germline V gene. In DNA, the CDR3 is TGTGCCAGCTCACCAGCGGGTAAACGGGAAAAACTGTTTTTT. Translated: CASSPAGKREKLFF.